In this sample, the clone carrying this TCR beta chain turned up many times. In TCRdb, the 5' RACE reads were re-called with MiXCR into one record per CDR3 protein. The sample has about 60,000 distinct CDR3 sequences, about 3.2% seen once; the top ten hold approximately 6.6%. This sample is part of a study of neurological immune-mediated disorders. V gave up 2 bases and J gave up 0 bases; unmatched junction bases: 10. Germline V gene data show CDR1 as ENHRY and CDR2 as SYGVKD. This CDR3 region has 19 residues. Unsorted libraries were prepared from 2 million PBMCs that had been stored at -80 C. The chain has TRBV10-3 and TRBJ2-4, with 10 bases lining up with TRBD1. The receptor's source is a woman in her fifties or sixties with multiple sclerosis. The material sequenced was PBMCs. The CDR3 DNA reads TGTGCCATCAGTGAGCCGGGACAGGGGATTCAGGGAGCCAAAAACATTCAGTACTTC. It is translated as CAISEPGQGIQGAKNIQYF.